A few counts support the clone carrying this T cell receptor beta chain. Its antigen is not known. The data were obtained in a study of beta chain features in type 1 diabetes. Looking at the study overall: Analysis included roughly 100 million sorted cells drawn from all samples. Findings of the study overall: A greater similarity of naive, central memory and Treg TCRB repertoires was seen among patients than among healthy donors. In these data, an HLA type influence on TCRB rearrangement remained unresolved. Within each of all four CD4+ subsets, Type 1 diabetes patients had TCRB CDR3s that were moderately but significantly shorter.

Trimming took off 6 bases at V and 9 bases at J, with 9 bases between the two ends. There are 10 residues in the CDR3. The germline V gene encodes CDR1 MDHEN and CDR2 SYDVKM. Reverse transcribing all isolated RNA meant expressed TCRB transcripts were sequenced. TCRdb's copy holds only in-frame clones and misses some; the assay was immunoSEQ multiplex PCR. The profile shows 300,000 or so clones, under 8.5% of them singletons. This clonotype originated in a young woman in good health. The chain carries TRBV28 and TRBJ2-7; D is undetermined. Sequenced sample: central memory CD4+ T cells from blood. CDR3 amino acids: CASSRVGQYF. The CDR3, as DNA: TGTGCCAGCAGCCGCGTAGGGCAGTACTTC.